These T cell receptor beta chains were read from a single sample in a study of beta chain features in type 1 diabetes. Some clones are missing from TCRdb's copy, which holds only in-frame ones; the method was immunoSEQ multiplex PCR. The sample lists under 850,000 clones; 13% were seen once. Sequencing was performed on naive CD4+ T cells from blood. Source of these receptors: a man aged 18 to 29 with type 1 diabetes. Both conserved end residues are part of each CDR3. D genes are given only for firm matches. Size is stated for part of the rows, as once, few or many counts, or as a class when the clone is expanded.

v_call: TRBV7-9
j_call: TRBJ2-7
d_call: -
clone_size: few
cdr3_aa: CASSTRRGGSGEQYF
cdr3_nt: TGTGCCAGCAGCACTCGGAGGGGAGGCTCCGGCGAGCAGTACTTC

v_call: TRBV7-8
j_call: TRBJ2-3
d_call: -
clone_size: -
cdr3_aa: CASSLAPPQASGGTDTQYF
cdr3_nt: TGTGCCAGCAGCTTAGCGCCTCCACAGGCGTCGGGGGGCACAGATACGCAGTATTTT

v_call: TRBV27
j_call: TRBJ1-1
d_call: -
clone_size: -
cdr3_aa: CASSRQGSMINTEAFF
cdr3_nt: TGTGCCAGCAGTCGCCAGGGAAGCATGATTAACACTGAAGCTTTCTTT

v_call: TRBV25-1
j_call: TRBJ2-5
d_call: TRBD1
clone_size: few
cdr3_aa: CASSRLGQGNQETQYF
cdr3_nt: TGTGCCAGCAGTCGCTTGGGACAGGGAAACCAAGAGACCCAGTACTTC

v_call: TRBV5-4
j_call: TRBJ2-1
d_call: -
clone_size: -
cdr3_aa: CASSLAQGMNNEQFF
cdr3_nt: TGTGCCAGCAGCTTGGCACAGGGAATGAACAATGAGCAGTTCTTC

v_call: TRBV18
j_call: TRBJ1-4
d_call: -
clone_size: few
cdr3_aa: CASSPPSEPNEKLFF
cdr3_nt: TGTGCCAGCTCACCACCATCGGAACCGAATGAAAAACTGTTTTTT

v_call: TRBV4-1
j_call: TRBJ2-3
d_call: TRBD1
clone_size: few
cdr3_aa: CASSQTGVTDTQYF
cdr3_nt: TGCGCCAGCAGCCAGACAGGGGTCACAGATACGCAGTATTTT

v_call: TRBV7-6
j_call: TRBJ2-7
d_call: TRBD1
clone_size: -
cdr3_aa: CASSFGTGPYEQYF
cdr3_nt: TGTGCCAGCAGCTTTGGGACAGGGCCCTACGAGCAGTACTTC

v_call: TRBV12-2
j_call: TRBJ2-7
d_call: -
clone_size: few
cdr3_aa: CASRLGLAGQSHGIREQYF
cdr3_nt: TGTGCAAGTCGCTTAGGACTAGCGGGACAATCACACGGGATTCGGGAGCAGTACTTC

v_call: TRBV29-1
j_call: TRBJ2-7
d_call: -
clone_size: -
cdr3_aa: CSVEGQSYEQYF
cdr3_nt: TGCAGCGTTGAAGGACAGTCCTACGAGCAGTACTTC

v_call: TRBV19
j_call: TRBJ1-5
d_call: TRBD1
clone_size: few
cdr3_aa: CASLQGAHLYVPQHF
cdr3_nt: TGTGCCAGTTTACAGGGGGCTCACCTTTATGTGCCCCAGCATTTT

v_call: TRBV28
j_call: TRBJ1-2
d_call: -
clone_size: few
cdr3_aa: CASSSGTSGYTF
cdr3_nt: TGTGCCAGCAGTTCCGGGACGAGTGGCTACACCTTC

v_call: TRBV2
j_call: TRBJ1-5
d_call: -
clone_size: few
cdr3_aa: CASSVGGGQPQHF
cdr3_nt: TGTGCCAGCAGTGTAGGCGGAGGTCAGCCCCAGCATTTT

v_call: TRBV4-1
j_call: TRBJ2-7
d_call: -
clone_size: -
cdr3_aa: CASRLSGGPGPYEQYF
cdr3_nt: TGCGCCAGCAGGCTGTCCGGGGGGCCAGGGCCCTACGAGCAGTACTTC

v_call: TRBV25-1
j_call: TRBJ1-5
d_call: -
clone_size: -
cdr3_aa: CASSGAGGPQHF
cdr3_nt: TGTGCCAGCAGTGGAGCCGGGGGGCCCCAGCATTTT

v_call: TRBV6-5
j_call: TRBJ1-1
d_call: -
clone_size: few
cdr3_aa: CASSYSKNTEAFF
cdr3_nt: TGTGCCAGCAGTTATTCCAAGAACACTGAAGCTTTCTTT

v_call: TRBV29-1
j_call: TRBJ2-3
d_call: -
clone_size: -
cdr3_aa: CSVVRLSSTDTQYF
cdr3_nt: TGCAGCGTTGTGCGGTTATCTAGCACAGATACGCAGTATTTT

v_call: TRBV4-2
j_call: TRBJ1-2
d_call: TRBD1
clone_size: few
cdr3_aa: CASSQGGDRVSGYTF
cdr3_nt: TGTGCCAGCAGCCAAGGTGGCGACAGGGTTTCTGGCTACACCTTC

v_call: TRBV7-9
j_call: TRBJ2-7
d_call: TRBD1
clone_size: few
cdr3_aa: CASSSAGTGAEQYF
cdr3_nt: TGTGCCAGCAGCTCCGCGGGGACAGGGGCCGAGCAGTACTTC

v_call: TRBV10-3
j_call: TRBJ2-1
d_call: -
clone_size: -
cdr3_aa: CAIGRSEQFF
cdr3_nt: TGTGCCATCGGGAGAAGTGAGCAGTTCTTC

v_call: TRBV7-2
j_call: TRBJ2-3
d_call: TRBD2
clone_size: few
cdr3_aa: CASSLTGGGTDTQYF
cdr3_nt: TGTGCCAGCAGCTTGACGGGGGGAGGCACAGATACGCAGTATTTT

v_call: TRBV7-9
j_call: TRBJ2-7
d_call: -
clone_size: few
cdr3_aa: CASSLGRSNYEQYF
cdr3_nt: TGTGCCAGCAGCTTAGGACGGTCAAACTACGAGCAGTACTTC

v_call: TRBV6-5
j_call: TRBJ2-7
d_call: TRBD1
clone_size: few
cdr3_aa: CASSQPGTAYEQYF
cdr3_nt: TGTGCCAGCAGTCAACCGGGGACAGCCTACGAGCAGTACTTC

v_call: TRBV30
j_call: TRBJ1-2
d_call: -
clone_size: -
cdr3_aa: CAWSLRDGYHNYGYTF
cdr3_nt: TGTGCCTGGAGCCTCCGGGACGGCTACCACAACTATGGCTACACCTTC

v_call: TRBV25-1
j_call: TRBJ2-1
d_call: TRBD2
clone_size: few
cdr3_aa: CASSERTSAYNEQFF
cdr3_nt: TGTGCCAGCAGTGAAAGAACTAGCGCATACAATGAGCAGTTCTTC

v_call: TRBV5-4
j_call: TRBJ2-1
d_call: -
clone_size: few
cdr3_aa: CASRLDAAVYNEQFF
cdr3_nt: TGTGCCAGCAGATTGGACGCCGCGGTGTACAATGAGCAGTTCTTC

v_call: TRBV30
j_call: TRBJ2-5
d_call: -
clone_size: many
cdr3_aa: CAWSVRETQYF
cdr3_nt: TGTGCCTGGAGTGTACGGGAGACCCAGTACTTC

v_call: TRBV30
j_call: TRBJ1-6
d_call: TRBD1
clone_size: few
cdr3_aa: CAWNPGQGENSPLHF
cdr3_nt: TGTGCCTGGAATCCGGGACAGGGGGAAAATTCACCCCTCCACTTT

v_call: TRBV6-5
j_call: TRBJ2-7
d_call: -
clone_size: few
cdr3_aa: CASSYYGGLDEQYF
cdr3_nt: TGTGCCAGCAGTTACTATGGGGGCCTCGACGAGCAGTACTTC